The 10 T cell receptor beta chains given below trace back to one sample, sequenced in a study of blood T cell repertoires in COVID-19. Assay used: immunoSEQ multiplex PCR; TCRdb lists only in-frame clones, some missing. The repertoire holds 150,000 to 180,000 clones, with roughly 84% as singletons. Sequencing was performed on peripheral blood. The receptors come from a woman aged 55-70 years with COVID-19, enrolled during active disease.

This chain links TRBV4-1 with TRBJ2-6, with 11 bases lining up with TRBD1. Trimming removed 0 bases from V and 4 bases from J; junction bases left unmatched: 5. Looked up from germline, CDR1 is MGHRA and CDR2 is YSYEKL. The CDR3 contains 18 residues. The CDR3 is CASSQEGQGVTGANVLTF. As DNA, the CDR3 is TGCGCCAGCAGCCAAGAGGGACAGGGGGTGACAGGGGCCAACGTCCTGACTTTC.

V is TRBV12-5 and J is TRBJ2-7, with TRBD1 as a possible D gene (6 bases). Germline loops: CDR1 LGHNT, CDR2 FRNRAP. This CDR3 comprises 15 residues. V dropped 1 base and J dropped 2 bases, with 12 bases sitting between them. This chain's CDR3 is CASGLGSWGPYEQYF. CDR3 in DNA: TGTGCTAGTGGTTTGGGCTCTTGGGGGCCCTACGAGCAGTACTTC.

The chain joins TRBV7-8 to TRBJ2-4; D might be TRBD2 (6 bases). Germline V gene lookup returns CDR1 SGHVS and CDR2 FQNEAQ. The CDR3 is 17 amino acids. Trimming stripped 5 bases from V and 0 bases from J, with 17 bases between. The chain's CDR3 is CASSGGVRDLAKNIQYF. In DNA form, the CDR3 reads TGTGCCAGCAGCGGCGGGGTTAGGGACCTAGCCAAAAACATTCAGTACTTC.

The chain is built from TRBV7-6 and TRBJ2-1, with 11 bases identical to TRBD2. The V gene end was trimmed by 2 bases and the J gene end by 4 bases; junction bases not matched to a gene: 13. CDR1 and CDR2 (germline): SGHVS, FNYEAQ. This CDR3 has 19 residues. Here the CDR3 DNA reads TGTGCCAGCAGCTTAACGGCGTCAGGCCCTAGCGGGAGGTACAATGAGCAGTTCTTC. Translated, it gives CASSLTASGPSGRYNEQFF.

The chain has TRBV20-1 and TRBJ1-4, with a weak D call TRBD1 (5 bases). Trimming pared 3 bases from V and 7 bases from J, leaving 9 bases between. This CDR3 has 12 residues. CDR1 and CDR2 (germline): DFQATT, SNEGSKA (reference sequence). CDR3 in amino acids: CSASFGAEKLFF. The CDR3 nucleotides are TGCAGTGCTAGTTTTGGGGCTGAAAAACTGTTTTTT.

This sequence joins TRBV11-2 and TRBJ1-2; D call uncertain. The germline V and J ends were trimmed by 1 base and 8 bases, with 8 bases remaining between them. CDR1 and CDR2 from the germline V gene are SGHAT and FQNNGV. CDR3 length equals 12 residues. The CDR3 here is CASSLGPGGYTF. The CDR3 region has the DNA TGTGCCAGCAGCTTAGGACCGGGAGGCTACACCTTC.

This clone appeared once. The V gene is TRBV6-4, the J gene TRBJ2-6; D might be TRBD1 (6 bases). Trimming took 5 bases from V and 1 from J, leaving 12 bases between them. CDR1 and CDR2 (germline): MRHNA, SNTAGT. The CDR3 totals 16 residues. CDR3 DNA sequence: TGTGCCAGCAGTCCACAGGGATCGTCTGGGGCCAACGTCCTGACTTTC. Amino acid sequence: CASSPQGSSGANVLTF.

CDR3: CASSPLGVANTEAFF. The CDR3 DNA reads as TGTGCCAGCAGCCCCTTAGGGGTAGCTAACACTGAAGCTTTCTTT. The chain combines TRBV5-4 with TRBJ1-1; possibly TRBD1 for D (5 bases). Germline assignment: CDR1 SGHNT and CDR2 YYREEE (reference sequence). CDR3 size: 15 residues. The V end was cut by 4 bases, the J end by 2 bases, with 15 bases between.

In its sample, this clone was seen a few times. This chain connects TRBV6-5 to TRBJ2-1, with 8 bases that match TRBD1. The CDR3 consists of 15 residues. V lost 4 bases and J lost 5; bases outside the gene matches: 7. CDR1 and CDR2 (germline): MNHEY, SVGAGI. In DNA, the CDR3 is TGTGCCAGCAGTTGGACAGGGCGTCAACACAATGAGCAGTTCTTC. This encodes CASSWTGRQHNEQFF.

The chain combines TRBV7-2 with TRBJ1-1, with TRBD1 as a possible D gene (6 bases). In germline, CDR1 is SGHTA, CDR2 FQGNSA. This CDR3 is built from 16 residues. The V and J ends lost 4 bases and 3 bases respectively, with 18 bases between them. The CDR3 nucleotides are TGTGCCAGCAGCTCAGCAGGGGCCCTGAAGGACACTGAAGCTTTCTTT. This translates into CASSSAGALKDTEAFF.